Given below is one T cell receptor beta chain in context. The assay was immunoSEQ multiplex PCR, and TCRdb's table has in-frame clones only and misses some. The data hold 55,000 to 75,000 clones, with approximately 83% observed a single time. These data belong to a study of blood T cell repertoires in COVID-19. Looked up from germline, CDR1 is KGHDR and CDR2 is SFDVKD. CDR3 length: 15 amino acids. V was pared by 3 bases and J by 5 bases, with 6 bases of the junction left unmatched. The source material was peripheral blood. This receptor was taken from a man in his sixties or seventies with acute or convalescent COVID-19. The rearrangement uses TRBV24-1 and TRBJ2-1, with 7 bases lining up with TRBD1. The CDR3 protein is CATSDPDRHHNEQFF. CDR3 coding DNA: TGTGCCACCAGTGATCCGGACAGGCATCACAATGAGCAGTTCTTC.